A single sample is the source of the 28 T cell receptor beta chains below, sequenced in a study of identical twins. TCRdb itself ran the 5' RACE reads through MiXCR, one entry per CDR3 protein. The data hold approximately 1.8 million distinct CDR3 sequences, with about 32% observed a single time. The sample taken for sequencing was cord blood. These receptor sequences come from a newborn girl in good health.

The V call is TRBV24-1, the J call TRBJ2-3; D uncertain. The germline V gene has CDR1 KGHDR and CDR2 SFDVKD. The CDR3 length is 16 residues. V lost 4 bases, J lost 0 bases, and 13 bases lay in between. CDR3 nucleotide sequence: TGTGCCACCAGTGACCGGACGGGTACTAGCACAGATACGCAGTATTTT. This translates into CATSDRTGTSTDTQYF.

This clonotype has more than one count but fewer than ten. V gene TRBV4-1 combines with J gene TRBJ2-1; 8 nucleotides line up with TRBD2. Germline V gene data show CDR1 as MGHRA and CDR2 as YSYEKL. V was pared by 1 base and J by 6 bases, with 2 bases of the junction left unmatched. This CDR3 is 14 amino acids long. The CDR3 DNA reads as TGCGCCAGCAGCCAAGCGACTAGCGTCAATGAGCAGTTCTTC. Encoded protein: CASSQATSVNEQFF.

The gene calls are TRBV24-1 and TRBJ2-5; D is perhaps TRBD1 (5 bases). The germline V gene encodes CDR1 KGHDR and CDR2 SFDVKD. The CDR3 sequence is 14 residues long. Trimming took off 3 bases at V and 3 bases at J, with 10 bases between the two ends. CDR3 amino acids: CATSDAGYEETQYF. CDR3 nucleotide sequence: TGTGCCACCAGTGATGCAGGGTACGAAGAGACCCAGTACTTC.

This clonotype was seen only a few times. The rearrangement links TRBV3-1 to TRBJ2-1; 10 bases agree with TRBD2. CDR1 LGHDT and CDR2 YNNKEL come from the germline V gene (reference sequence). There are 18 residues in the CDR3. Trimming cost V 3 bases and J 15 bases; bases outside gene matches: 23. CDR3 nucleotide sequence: TGTGCCAGCAGCCACCGTATTAGGGGACCGGGACTAGCGAAATTGCGGTTCTTC. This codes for CASSHRIRGPGLAKLRFF.

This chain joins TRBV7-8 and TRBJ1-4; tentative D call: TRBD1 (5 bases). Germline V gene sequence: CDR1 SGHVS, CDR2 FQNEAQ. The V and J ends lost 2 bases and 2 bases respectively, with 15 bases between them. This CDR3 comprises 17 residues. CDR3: CASSLSPMGPTNEKLFF. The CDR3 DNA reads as TGTGCCAGCAGCTTATCTCCAATGGGACCGACTAATGAAAAACTGTTTTTT.

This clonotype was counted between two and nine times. CDR3 loop: CASSLGTGSPPVQYF. DNA for the CDR3: TGTGCCAGCAGTCTCGGGACAGGGAGCCCCCCTGTGCAGTACTTC. The chain links TRBV28 to TRBJ2-5, with TRBD1 identical over 9 bases. Germline CDR1 MDHEN, CDR2 SYDVKM. The V segment lost 5 bases and the J segment 11 bases; nucleotides outside the gene matches: 15. The CDR3 totals 15 residues.

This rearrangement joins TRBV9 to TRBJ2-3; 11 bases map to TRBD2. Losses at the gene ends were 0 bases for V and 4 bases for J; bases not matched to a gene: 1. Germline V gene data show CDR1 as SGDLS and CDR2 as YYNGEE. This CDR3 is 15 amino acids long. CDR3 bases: TGTGCCAGCAGCGTAGAGACTAGCGGGGCAGATACGCAGTATTTT. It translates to CASSVETSGADTQYF.

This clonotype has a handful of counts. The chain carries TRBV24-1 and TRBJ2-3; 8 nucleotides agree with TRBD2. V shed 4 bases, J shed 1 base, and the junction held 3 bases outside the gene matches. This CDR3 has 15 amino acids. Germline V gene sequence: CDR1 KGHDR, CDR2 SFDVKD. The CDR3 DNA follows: TGTGCCACCAGTGACGTAGCGGGACGCACAGATACGCAGTATTTT. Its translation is CATSDVAGRTDTQYF.

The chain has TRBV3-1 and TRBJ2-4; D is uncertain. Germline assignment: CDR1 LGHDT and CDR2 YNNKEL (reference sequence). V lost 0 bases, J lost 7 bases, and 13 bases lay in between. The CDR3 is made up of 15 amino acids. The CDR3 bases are TGTGCCAGCAGCCAAGATTTGACGACGATCAACATTCAGTACTTC. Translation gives CASSQDLTTINIQYF.

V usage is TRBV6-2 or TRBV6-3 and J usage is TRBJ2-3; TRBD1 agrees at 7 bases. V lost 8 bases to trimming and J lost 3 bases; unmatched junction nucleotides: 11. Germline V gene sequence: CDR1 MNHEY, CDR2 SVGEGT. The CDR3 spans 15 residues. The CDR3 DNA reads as TGTGCCAGCGCCCTAGACAGGGTAGGAACAGATACGCAGTATTTT. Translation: CASALDRVGTDTQYF.

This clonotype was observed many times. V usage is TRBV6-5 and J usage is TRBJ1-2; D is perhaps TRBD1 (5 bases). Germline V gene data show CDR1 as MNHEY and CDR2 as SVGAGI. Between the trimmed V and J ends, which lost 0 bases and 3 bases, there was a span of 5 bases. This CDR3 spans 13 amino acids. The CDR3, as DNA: TGTGCCAGCAGTTACTCGGGACACTATGGCTACACCTTC. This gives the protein CASSYSGHYGYTF.

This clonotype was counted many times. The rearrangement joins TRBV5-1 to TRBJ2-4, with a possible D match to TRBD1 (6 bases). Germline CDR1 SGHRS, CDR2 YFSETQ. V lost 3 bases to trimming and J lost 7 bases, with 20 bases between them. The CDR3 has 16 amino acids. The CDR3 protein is CASSSRGSTSNNIQYF. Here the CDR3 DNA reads TGCGCCAGCAGCTCCAGGGGATCAACAAGCAACAACATTCAGTACTTC. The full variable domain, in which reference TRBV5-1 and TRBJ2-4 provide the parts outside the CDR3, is KAGVTQTPRYLIKTRGQQVTLSCSPISGHRSVSWYQQTPGQGLQFLFEYFSETQRNKGNFPGRFSGRQFSNSRSEMNVSTLELGDSALYLCASSSRGSTSNNIQYFGAGTRLSVL.

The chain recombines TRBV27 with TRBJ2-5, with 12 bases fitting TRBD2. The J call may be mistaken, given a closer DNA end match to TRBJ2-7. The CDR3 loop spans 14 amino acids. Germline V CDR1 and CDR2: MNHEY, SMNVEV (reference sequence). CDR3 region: CASRRLAGVHEQYF. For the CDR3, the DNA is TGTGCCAGTCGACGACTAGCGGGAGTCCACGAGCAGTACTTC.

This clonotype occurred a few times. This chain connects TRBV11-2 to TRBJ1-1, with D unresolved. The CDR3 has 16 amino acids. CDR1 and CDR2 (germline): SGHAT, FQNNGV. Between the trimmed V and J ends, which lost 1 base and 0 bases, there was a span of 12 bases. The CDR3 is CASSLVGQTLNTEAFF. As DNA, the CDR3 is TGTGCCAGCAGCTTAGTTGGGCAGACCTTGAACACTGAAGCTTTCTTT. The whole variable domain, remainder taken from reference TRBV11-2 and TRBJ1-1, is EAGVAQSPRYKIIEKRQSVAFWCNPISGHATLYWYQQILGQGPKLLIQFQNNGVVDDSQLPKDRFSAERLKGVDSTLKIQPAKLEDSAVYLCASSLVGQTLNTEAFFGQGTRLTVV.

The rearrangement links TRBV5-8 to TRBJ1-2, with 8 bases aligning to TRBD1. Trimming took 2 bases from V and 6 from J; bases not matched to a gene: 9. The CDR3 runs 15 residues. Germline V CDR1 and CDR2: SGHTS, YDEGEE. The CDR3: CASSFLRTGRDGYTF. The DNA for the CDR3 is TGTGCCAGCAGCTTCCTAAGGACAGGGCGGGATGGCTACACCTTC.

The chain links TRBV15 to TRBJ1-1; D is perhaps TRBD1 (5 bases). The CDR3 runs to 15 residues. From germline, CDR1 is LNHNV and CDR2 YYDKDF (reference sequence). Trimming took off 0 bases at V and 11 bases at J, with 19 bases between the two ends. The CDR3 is CATSRDPVQASWAFF. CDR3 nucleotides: TGTGCCACCAGCAGAGATCCCGTACAGGCCTCGTGGGCTTTCTTT.

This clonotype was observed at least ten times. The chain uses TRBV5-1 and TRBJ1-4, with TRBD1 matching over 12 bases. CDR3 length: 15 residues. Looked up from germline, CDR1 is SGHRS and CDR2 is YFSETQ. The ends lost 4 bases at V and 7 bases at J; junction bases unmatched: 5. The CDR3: CASSAGDRGLEKLFF. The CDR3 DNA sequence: TGCGCCAGCAGCGCCGGGGACAGGGGGCTTGAAAAACTGTTTTTT.

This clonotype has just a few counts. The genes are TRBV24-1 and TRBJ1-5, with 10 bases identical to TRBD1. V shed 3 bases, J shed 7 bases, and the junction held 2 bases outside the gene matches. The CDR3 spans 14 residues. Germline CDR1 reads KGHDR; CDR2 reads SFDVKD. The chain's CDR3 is CATSDGDRGQPQHF. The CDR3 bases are TGTGCCACCAGTGATGGGGACAGGGGCCAGCCCCAGCATTTT.

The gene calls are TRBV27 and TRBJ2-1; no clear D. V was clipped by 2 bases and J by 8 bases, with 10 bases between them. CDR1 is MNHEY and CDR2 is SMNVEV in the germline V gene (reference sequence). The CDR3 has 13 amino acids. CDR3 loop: CASSLSRTDEQFF. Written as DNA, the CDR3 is TGTGCCAGCAGTTTAAGTCGGACGGATGAGCAGTTCTTC.

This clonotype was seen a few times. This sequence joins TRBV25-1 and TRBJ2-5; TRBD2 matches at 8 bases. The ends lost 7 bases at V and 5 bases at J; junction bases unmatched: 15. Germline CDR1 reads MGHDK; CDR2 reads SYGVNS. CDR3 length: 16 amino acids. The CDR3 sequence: CASTGTSGRPMETQYF. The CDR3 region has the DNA TGTGCCAGCACGGGGACTAGTGGGAGGCCAATGGAGACCCAGTACTTC.

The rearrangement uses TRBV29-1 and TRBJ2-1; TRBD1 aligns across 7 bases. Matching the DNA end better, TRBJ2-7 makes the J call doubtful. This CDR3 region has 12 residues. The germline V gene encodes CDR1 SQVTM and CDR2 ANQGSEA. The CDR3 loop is CSGGTDYNEQYF. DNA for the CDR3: TGCAGCGGGGGGACAGACTACAATGAGCAGTACTTC.

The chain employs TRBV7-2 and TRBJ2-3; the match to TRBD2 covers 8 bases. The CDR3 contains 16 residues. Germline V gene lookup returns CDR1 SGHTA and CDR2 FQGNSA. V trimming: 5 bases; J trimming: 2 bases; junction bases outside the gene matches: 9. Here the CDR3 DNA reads TGTGCCAGCAGCCAGTATGCGGGGGGTCTCACAGATACGCAGTATTTT. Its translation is CASSQYAGGLTDTQYF.

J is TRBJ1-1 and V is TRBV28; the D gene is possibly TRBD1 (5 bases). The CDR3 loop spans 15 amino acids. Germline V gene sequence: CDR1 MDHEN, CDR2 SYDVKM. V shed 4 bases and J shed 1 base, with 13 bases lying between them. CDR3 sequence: CASSSPSTGNTEAFF. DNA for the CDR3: TGTGCCAGCAGTTCTCCATCCACAGGGAACACTGAAGCTTTCTTT.

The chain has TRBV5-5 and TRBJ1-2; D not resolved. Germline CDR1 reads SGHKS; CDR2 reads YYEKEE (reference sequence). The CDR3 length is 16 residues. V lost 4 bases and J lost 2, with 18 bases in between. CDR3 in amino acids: CASSLIWAPPNYGYTF. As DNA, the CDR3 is TGTGCCAGCAGCCTCATTTGGGCCCCCCCCAACTATGGCTACACCTTC.

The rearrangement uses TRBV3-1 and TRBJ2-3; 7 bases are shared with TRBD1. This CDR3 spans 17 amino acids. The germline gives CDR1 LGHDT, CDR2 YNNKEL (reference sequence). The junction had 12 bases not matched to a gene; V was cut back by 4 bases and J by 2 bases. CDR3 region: CASSPTTGSSPTDTQYF. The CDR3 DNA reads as TGTGCCAGCAGCCCCACGACAGGGTCGTCCCCCACAGATACGCAGTATTTT.

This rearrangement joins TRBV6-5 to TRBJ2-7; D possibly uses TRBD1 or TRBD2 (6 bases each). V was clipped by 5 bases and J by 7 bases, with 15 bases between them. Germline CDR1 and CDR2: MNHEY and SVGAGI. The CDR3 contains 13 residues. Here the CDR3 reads CASSRPGAFEQYF. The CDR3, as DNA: TGTGCCAGCAGTCGCCCGGGGGCCTTTGAGCAGTACTTC.

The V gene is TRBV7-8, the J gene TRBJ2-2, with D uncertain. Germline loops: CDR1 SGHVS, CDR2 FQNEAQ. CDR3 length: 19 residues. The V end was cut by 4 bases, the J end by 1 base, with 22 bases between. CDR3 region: CASSSSLVPRHLNTGELFF. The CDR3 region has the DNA TGTGCCAGCAGCTCATCTCTCGTCCCGCGACACTTGAACACCGGGGAGCTGTTTTTT.

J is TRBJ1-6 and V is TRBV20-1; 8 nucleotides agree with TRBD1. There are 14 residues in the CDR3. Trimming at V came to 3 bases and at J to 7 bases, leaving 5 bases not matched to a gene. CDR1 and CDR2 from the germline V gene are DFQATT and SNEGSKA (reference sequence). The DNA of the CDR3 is TGCAGTGCTAGCAGGGGGCCTACGAATTCACCCCTCCACTTT. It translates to CSASRGPTNSPLHF.